A selection of T cell receptor beta chains follows, all from one sample in a study of T cell responses to AZD1222 COVID-19 vaccine. TCRdb's copy holds only in-frame clones and misses some; the assay was immunoSEQ multiplex PCR. The table records about 82,000 clones, 90% of them present only once. Source: peripheral blood, taken on day 0 of AZD1222 vaccination. The origin of the receptors is an adult in good health. CDR3s include the opening cysteine and the closing phenylalanine or tryptophan. Fields, in order: D gene, V gene, clone size, J gene, CDR3 DNA, CDR3 protein. D genes are given only for firm matches. Clone size is stated in some rows and not others, as once, few, many or a class when expanded.

d_gene: TRBD2; v_gene: TRBV18; abundance: -; j_gene: TRBJ2-3; CDR3nt: TGTGCCAGCTCATCAGGACTAGCGGGGGGAAGCACAGATACGCAGTATTTT; CDR3aa: CASSSGLAGGSTDTQYF
d_gene: TRBD2; v_gene: TRBV5-1; abundance: -; j_gene: TRBJ2-1; CDR3nt: TGCGCCAGCAGCCGGAATAGCGGGGGGTCCTACAATGAGCAGTTCTTC; CDR3aa: CASSRNSGGSYNEQFF
d_gene: -; v_gene: TRBV19; abundance: -; j_gene: TRBJ2-3; CDR3nt: TGTGCCAGTAGTATAGATCCCATCATGGTTGCAGATACGCAGTATTTT; CDR3aa: CASSIDPIMVADTQYF
d_gene: -; v_gene: TRBV30; abundance: -; j_gene: TRBJ1-1; CDR3nt: TGTGCCTGGAGTAGTGGGTATACTGAAGCTTTCTTT; CDR3aa: CAWSSGYTEAFF
d_gene: -; v_gene: TRBV18; abundance: -; j_gene: TRBJ2-2; CDR3nt: TGTGCCAGCTCACCCCAGAACACCGGGGAGCTGTTTTTT; CDR3aa: CASSPQNTGELFF
d_gene: -; v_gene: TRBV10-3; abundance: -; j_gene: TRBJ1-3; CDR3nt: TGTGCCATCAGCCAAGGTCCCTCTGGAAACACCATATATTTT; CDR3aa: CAISQGPSGNTIYF
d_gene: TRBD1; v_gene: TRBV7-2; abundance: -; j_gene: TRBJ1-2; CDR3nt: TGTGCCAGCAGCTCCACAGGGGGCGACTATGGCTACACCTTC; CDR3aa: CASSSTGGDYGYTF
d_gene: -; v_gene: TRBV2; abundance: -; j_gene: TRBJ2-7; CDR3nt: TGTGCCAGCAGAGCGGGACAGAGATACGAGCAGTACTTC; CDR3aa: CASRAGQRYEQYF
d_gene: TRBD1; v_gene: TRBV2; abundance: -; j_gene: TRBJ1-1; CDR3nt: TGTGCCAGCAGCGGACAGGGGGCGACTGAAGCTTTCTTT; CDR3aa: CASSGQGATEAFF
d_gene: -; v_gene: TRBV4-1; abundance: -; j_gene: TRBJ1-5; CDR3nt: TGCGCCAGCAGCCAAGAACCGGGGAATGGCAATCAGCCCCAGCATTTT; CDR3aa: CASSQEPGNGNQPQHF
d_gene: -; v_gene: TRBV12-3/TRBV12-4; abundance: -; j_gene: TRBJ2-7; CDR3nt: TGTGCCAGCAGACTAACCGGACGTTACGAGCAGTACTTC; CDR3aa: CASRLTGRYEQYF
d_gene: -; v_gene: TRBV5-1; abundance: -; j_gene: TRBJ1-2; CDR3nt: TGCGCCAGCAGCTTCGGCAGTCTCTATGGCTACACCTTC; CDR3aa: CASSFGSLYGYTF
d_gene: -; v_gene: TRBV11-3; abundance: -; j_gene: TRBJ1-1; CDR3nt: TGTGCCAGCAGCTTTGAGTGGGACACTGAAGCTTTCTTT; CDR3aa: CASSFEWDTEAFF
d_gene: -; v_gene: TRBV2; abundance: -; j_gene: TRBJ2-3; CDR3nt: TGTGCCAGCAGTGGGACTAACACAGATACGCAGTATTTT; CDR3aa: CASSGTNTDTQYF
d_gene: TRBD2; v_gene: TRBV20-1; abundance: -; j_gene: TRBJ2-1; CDR3nt: TGCAGTGCTAGTCTTCCGCGGGGGGTTTACAATGAGCAGTTCTTC; CDR3aa: CSASLPRGVYNEQFF
d_gene: -; v_gene: TRBV18; abundance: -; j_gene: TRBJ1-6; CDR3nt: TGTGCCAGCTCAGAGGCGAGCTCCTATAATTCACCCCTCCACTTT; CDR3aa: CASSEASSYNSPLHF
d_gene: TRBD1; v_gene: TRBV6-5; abundance: -; j_gene: TRBJ1-5; CDR3nt: TGTGCCAGCACCAAGGACAGGGTGAGTAGCCAGCCCCAGCATTTT; CDR3aa: CASTKDRVSSQPQHF
d_gene: TRBD1; v_gene: TRBV10-1; abundance: once; j_gene: TRBJ2-3; CDR3nt: TGCGCCAGCAGCACCGGGACAGGGAGAACAGATACGCAGTATTTT; CDR3aa: CASSTGTGRTDTQYF
d_gene: -; v_gene: TRBV6-5; abundance: -; j_gene: TRBJ2-2; CDR3nt: TGTGCCAGCAGTTCCGCGGGACAGAGCACCGGGGAGCTGTTTTTT; CDR3aa: CASSSAGQSTGELFF
d_gene: TRBD1; v_gene: TRBV9; abundance: -; j_gene: TRBJ2-2; CDR3nt: TGTGCCAGCACCGCCAGGGGGTTAACCGGGGAGCTGTTTTTT; CDR3aa: CASTARGLTGELFF
d_gene: -; v_gene: TRBV30; abundance: -; j_gene: TRBJ1-2; CDR3nt: TGTGCCTGGCAGGGTTCATTCTATGGCTACACCTTC; CDR3aa: CAWQGSFYGYTF
d_gene: TRBD1; v_gene: TRBV5-4; abundance: -; j_gene: TRBJ1-5; CDR3nt: TGTGCCAGCAGCTGGGGACAGCCTAGCAATCAGCCCCAGCATTTT; CDR3aa: CASSWGQPSNQPQHF
d_gene: -; v_gene: TRBV5-1; abundance: -; j_gene: TRBJ1-5; CDR3nt: TGCGCCAGCAGCCCGGACGGATATAGCAATCAGCCCCAGCATTTT; CDR3aa: CASSPDGYSNQPQHF
d_gene: -; v_gene: TRBV6-1; abundance: -; j_gene: TRBJ2-1; CDR3nt: TGTGCCAGCAGTGAAGGATACAATGAGCAGTTCTTC; CDR3aa: CASSEGYNEQFF
d_gene: -; v_gene: TRBV28; abundance: -; j_gene: TRBJ1-6; CDR3nt: TGTGCCGTAGAGGAGGGGCCAAATTCACCCCTCCACTTT; CDR3aa: CAVEEGPNSPLHF